This T cell receptor beta chain originates from a study of T cells and Merkel cell carcinoma outcomes. The protocol was immunoSEQ multiplex PCR, while the TCRdb copy is restricted to in-frame clones and leaves out a portion. Here the sample spans roughly 15,000 clones, around nine tenths being singletons. Material: tumor tissue from Merkel cell carcinoma. This TCR derives from a human donor with Merkel cell carcinoma.

The CDR3 DNA reads TGTGCCAGTAGAGACAGGGGCGTCCCTCAGCCCCAGCATTTT. This codes for CASRDRGVPQPQHF. The V and J genes are TRBV19 and TRBJ1-5; 8 bases are shared with TRBD1. Per the germline V gene, CDR1 is LNHDA and CDR2 is SQIVND (reference sequence). With V trimmed by 6 bases and J by 6 bases, 7 bases remained unmatched. The CDR3 is 14 amino acids.